The next 27 T cell receptor beta chains were all read from a single sample in a study of beta chain features in type 1 diabetes. Whole-study findings and limits: TCRB CDR3 length was moderately but significantly reduced in all four CD4+ subsets of Type 1 diabetes patients.

Isolated RNA was reverse transcribed in full, so expressed TCRB transcripts were sequenced. Produced via immunoSEQ multiplex PCR; TCRdb's table is partial and in-frame only. The sample records 160,000 or so clones, 8% to 8.5% being singletons. These receptors have no identified antigens. The sample was central memory CD4+ T cells from blood. Receptor source: a woman aged 18-29 years with type 1 diabetes.

This clone has at least ten counts. Within the sample, other DNA sequences also encode this same CDR3. The rearrangement joins TRBV11-2 to TRBJ2-5, with D hard to call. Germline V gene lookup returns CDR1 SGHAT and CDR2 FQNNGV. The CDR3 totals 13 residues. V was shortened by 1 base and J by 2 bases, with 5 bases between the two germline ends. The CDR3 nucleotides read TGTGCCAGCAGCTTAGGCAGACAAGAGACCCAGTACTTC. Its translation is CASSLGRQETQYF.

This clone was picked up many times. Other DNA variants within this sample encode the same CDR3. J is TRBJ1-4 and V is TRBV7-2; 10 positions match TRBD1. CDR1 is SGHTA and CDR2 is FQGNSA in the germline V gene. The CDR3 has 14 residues. The V and J ends lost 5 bases and 5 bases, in that order; junction bases with no gene match: 2. The CDR3, as DNA: TGTGCCAGCAGCCCGGGACAGGGGAATGAAAAACTGTTTTTT. Residues: CASSPGQGNEKLFF.

The V call is TRBV4-2, the J call TRBJ2-3; TRBD2 might be the D (6 bases). The germline V and J ends were trimmed by 5 bases and 2 bases, with 14 bases remaining between them. CDR1 is LGHNA and CDR2 is YNFKEQ in the germline V gene. The length of the CDR3 is 15 residues. CDR3 in amino acids: CASSLASGFTDTQYF. The DNA of the CDR3 is TGTGCCAGCAGCTTGGCAAGCGGGTTCACAGATACGCAGTATTTT.

A few counts support this clone. The same CDR3 also results from other DNA sequences found in this sample. The chain links TRBV29-1 to TRBJ2-1; D is uncertain. CDR1 and CDR2 from the germline V gene are SQVTM and ANQGSEA. The CDR3 has 12 amino acids. V shed 3 bases and J shed 4 bases, with 7 bases lying between them. CDR3 nucleotides: TGCAGCGTTGATCGCGGATACAATGAGCAGTTCTTC. It translates to CSVDRGYNEQFF.

There are a few counts of this clone. The chain uses TRBV18 and TRBJ2-3, with 7 nucleotides matching TRBD2. The CDR3 runs to 17 residues. The germline gives CDR1 KGHSH, CDR2 LQKENI. V gave up 2 bases and J gave up 1 base; unmatched junction bases: 9. The CDR3 nucleotides are TGTGCCAGCTCACCAGCTAGCGGAGGGACTGGCACAGATACGCAGTATTTT. Amino acids: CASSPASGGTGTDTQYF.

This clone was recorded a few times. This chain connects TRBV9 to TRBJ2-3; D uncertain. V gave up 4 bases and J gave up 1 base, with 13 bases separating them. Germline V lookup: CDR1 SGDLS, CDR2 YYNGEE. The length of the CDR3 is 15 residues. CDR3 amino acids: CASSPLDRGTDTQYF. The CDR3 nucleotides read TGTGCCAGCAGCCCGCTCGACCGGGGCACAGATACGCAGTATTTT.

The rearrangement links TRBV5-6 to TRBJ1-2; 9 positions match TRBD1. The V segment lost 4 bases and the J segment 4 bases; nucleotides outside the gene matches: 8. In germline, CDR1 is SGHDT, CDR2 YYEEEE. The CDR3 is 15 amino acids. CDR3 sequence reads: CASSNRDRALYGYTF. CDR3 nucleotides: TGTGCCAGCAGCAACCGGGACAGGGCCCTCTATGGCTACACCTTC.

This chain links TRBV29-1 with TRBJ2-1, with 7 bases lining up with TRBD2. The CDR3 consists of 18 residues. The V gene end was trimmed by 1 base and the J gene end by 3 bases; junction bases not matched to a gene: 15. Germline V gene sequence: CDR1 SQVTM, CDR2 ANQGSEA. CDR3 region: CSVEGTRSQERDYNEQFF. The CDR3 nucleotides read TGCAGCGTTGAAGGGACTAGATCACAGGAGCGGGACTACAATGAGCAGTTCTTC.

There are a few counts of this clone. The chain links TRBV15 to TRBJ1-2; D is unclear. Germline CDR1 reads LNHNV; CDR2 reads YYDKDF (reference sequence). Between the trimmed V and J ends, which lost 1 base and 2 bases, there was a span of 8 bases. The CDR3 runs 14 residues. The CDR3 DNA reads TGTGCCACCAGCAGAGGCGGGATCAACTATGGCTACACCTTC. This codes for CATSRGGINYGYTF.

This clone was found a few times. The chain couples TRBV7-3 to TRBJ2-6; no clear D. The CDR3 runs 18 residues. CDR1 is SGHTA, CDR2 FQGTGA, per germline. V was clipped by 0 bases and J by 1 base, with 13 bases between them. This CDR3 is CASSLTHDLASGANVLTF. CDR3 DNA sequence: TGTGCCAGCAGCTTAACCCACGACTTGGCGTCTGGGGCCAACGTCCTGACTTTC.

This sequence joins TRBV29-1 and TRBJ1-2; D is possibly TRBD1 (6 bases). V was clipped by 6 bases and J by 3 bases, with 17 bases between them. Germline V lookup: CDR1 SQVTM, CDR2 ANQGSEA. The CDR3 contains 14 residues. The CDR3 reads CSVSRDMEYYGYTF. Written as DNA, the CDR3 is TGCAGCGTCTCTCGGGACATGGAGTACTATGGCTACACCTTC.

This rearrangement joins TRBV7-2 to TRBJ2-2, with D possibly TRBD1 on 5 matching bases. V dropped 2 bases and J dropped 2 bases, with 12 bases sitting between them. CDR3 length: 16 residues. Germline lookup yields CDR1 SGHTA and CDR2 FQGNSA. The CDR3 loop reads CASSLFRQGNTGELFF. CDR3 nucleotides: TGTGCCAGCAGCTTATTTCGTCAGGGTAACACCGGGGAGCTGTTTTTT.

In this sample, this clone turned up a few times. The chain joins TRBV18 to TRBJ2-5; TRBD2 agrees at 7 bases. J was trimmed by 1 base and V by 2 bases; bases with no gene match: 4. Germline V gene sequence: CDR1 KGHSH, CDR2 LQKENI. The CDR3 contains 15 residues. This CDR3 reads CASSPSGVSQETQYF. DNA for the CDR3: TGTGCCAGCTCACCAAGCGGGGTTTCCCAAGAGACCCAGTACTTC.

J is TRBJ2-5 and V is TRBV30, with 9 bases identical to TRBD2. Germline trimming cut 4 bases from V and 1 base from J; bases unmatched to any gene: 4. This CDR3 contains 14 residues. Germline CDR1 and CDR2: GTSNPN and SVGIG (reference sequence). The DNA of the CDR3 is TGTGCCTGGACCGGGACTAGCCCCCAAGAGACCCAGTACTTC. Protein: CAWTGTSPQETQYF.

The chain employs TRBV2 and TRBJ1-4; D is undetermined. The CDR3 loop spans 14 amino acids. Germline V lookup: CDR1 SNHLY, CDR2 FYNNEI. V was clipped by 6 bases and J by 8 bases, with 16 bases between them. CDR3 coding DNA: TGTGCCAGCAGCGCGGTTACCGGAGGGGAAAAACTGTTTTTT. Translated, it gives CASSAVTGGEKLFF.

There are a few counts of this clone. V and J are TRBV4-1 and TRBJ1-2; tentatively, D is TRBD1 (5 bases). This CDR3 comprises 14 residues. V lost 3 bases to trimming and J lost 7 bases, with 15 bases between them. In germline, CDR1 is MGHRA, CDR2 YSYEKL. The CDR3 reads CASSQEQGLGGYTF. CDR3 nucleotides: TGCGCCAGCAGCCAGGAGCAGGGTTTGGGTGGCTACACCTTC.

The rearrangement uses TRBV14 and TRBJ1-6; tentatively, D is TRBD1 (6 bases). This CDR3 spans 14 amino acids. Germline assignment: CDR1 SGHDN and CDR2 FVKESK. V lost 0 bases, J lost 6 bases, and 6 bases lay in between. The chain's CDR3 is CASSQDRGNSPLHF. The CDR3 DNA is TGTGCCAGCAGCCAAGACAGGGGTAATTCACCCCTCCACTTT.

This clone turned up a few times. V gene TRBV9 combines with J gene TRBJ2-3; 11 bases agree with TRBD2. Germline V gene sequence: CDR1 SGDLS, CDR2 YYNGEE. The junction had 1 base not matched to a gene; V was cut back by 2 bases and J by 2 bases. The CDR3 covers 15 residues. The chain's CDR3 is CASSVTSGVTDTQYF. For the CDR3, the DNA is TGTGCCAGCAGCGTGACTAGCGGGGTCACAGATACGCAGTATTTT.

This clone was seen more than once but under ten times. This chain uses TRBV7-9 with TRBJ2-7; no clear D gene. V shed 5 bases and J shed 3 bases, with 8 bases lying between them. CDR1 is SEHNR and CDR2 is FQNEAQ in the germline V gene (reference sequence). The CDR3 is 12 amino acids. The CDR3 DNA is TGTGCCAGCAGCCCCCTTAACTACGAGCAGTACTTC. Its translation is CASSPLNYEQYF.

The chain uses TRBV5-1 and TRBJ2-4; D perhaps matches TRBD1 (5 bases). The CDR3 totals 13 residues. Germline lookup yields CDR1 SGHRS and CDR2 YFSETQ. Trimming removed 4 bases at V and 5 bases at J, with 10 bases between. For the CDR3, the DNA is TGCGCCAGCAGCGCAGACAGTCAAAACATTCAGTACTTC. It encodes CASSADSQNIQYF. The full variable domain, completed using reference TRBV5-1 and TRBJ2-4, is KAGVTQTPRYLIKTRGQQVTLSCSPISGHRSVSWYQQTPGQGLQFLFEYFSETQRNKGNFPGRFSGRQFSNSRSEMNVSTLELGDSALYLCASSADSQNIQYFGAGTRLSVL.

In its sample, this clone was seen a few times. The rearrangement links TRBV11-2 to TRBJ2-5; TRBD2 might be the D (5 bases). Germline V lookup: CDR1 SGHAT, CDR2 FQNNGV. V lost 2 bases to trimming and J lost 4 bases, with 8 bases between them. This CDR3 comprises 13 residues. CDR3 amino acids: CASSLMGRETQYF. In DNA form, the CDR3 reads TGTGCCAGCAGCTTAATGGGGAGAGAGACCCAGTACTTC.

The sample holds a few counts of this clone. This rearrangement joins TRBV6-6 to TRBJ1-6, with a tentative D call TRBD1 (5 bases). The V gene's germline CDR1 is MNHNY and CDR2 SVGAGI (reference sequence). This CDR3 comprises 12 residues. Trimming took off 4 bases at V and 16 bases at J, with 14 bases between the two ends. CDR3 in DNA: TGTGCCAGCAGTTCGGGTCCACAGGCTCTCCACTTT. Its translation: CASSSGPQALHF.

This clone was observed a few times. This chain links TRBV7-9 with TRBJ1-5; D is possibly TRBD1 (6 bases). Trimming left V 4 bases short and J 2 bases short, with 15 bases between. The CDR3 is 16 amino acids. In germline, CDR1 is SEHNR, CDR2 FQNEAQ (reference sequence). The CDR3 reads CASSSTQGIGNQPQHF. The CDR3 DNA follows: TGTGCCAGCAGCTCTACACAGGGTATCGGCAATCAGCCCCAGCATTTT.

This clone occurred a few times. The chain couples TRBV18 to TRBJ1-2, with 7 nucleotides matching TRBD1. V was pared by 4 bases and J by 4 bases, with 6 bases of the junction left unmatched. Germline-derived CDR1 and CDR2 are KGHSH and LQKENI. The CDR3 is 14 residues long. The DNA of the CDR3 is TGTGCCAGCTCACGACAGGGAGGCCCCTATGGCTACACCTTC. It is translated as CASSRQGGPYGYTF. The full variable domain, its missing parts supplied by reference TRBV18 and TRBJ1-2, is NAGVMQNPRHLVRRRGQEARLRCSPMKGHSHVYWYRQLPEEGLKFMVYLQKENIIDESGMPKERFSAEFPKEGPSILRIQQVVRGDSAAYFCASSRQGGPYGYTFGSGTRLTVV.

This clone was counted only a few times. V gene TRBV7-9 combines with J gene TRBJ1-6, with a weak D call TRBD1 (6 bases). V lost 5 bases, J lost 6 bases, and 11 bases lay in between. The CDR3 runs to 14 residues. CDR1 is SEHNR and CDR2 is FQNEAQ in the germline V gene (reference sequence). The chain's CDR3 is CASSPWTVNSPLHF. The CDR3 nucleotides are TGTGCCAGCAGCCCCTGGACAGTTAATTCACCCCTCCACTTT.

This clone occurred a few times. The V call is TRBV30, the J call TRBJ1-2; a weak D match, TRBD1 (6 bases). The CDR3 spans 15 residues. Germline V gene lookup returns CDR1 GTSNPN and CDR2 SVGIG (reference sequence). V shed 0 bases and J shed 2 bases, with 13 bases lying between them. This CDR3 is CAWSVQPGENYGYTF. CDR3 in DNA: TGTGCCTGGAGTGTACAACCAGGGGAGAACTATGGCTACACCTTC. The full variable domain, its missing parts supplied by reference TRBV30 and TRBJ1-2, is SQTIHQWPATLVQPVGSPLSLECTVEGTSNPNLYWYRQAAGRGLQLLFYSVGIGQISSEVPQNLSASRPQDRQFILSSKKLLLSDSGFYLCAWSVQPGENYGYTFGSGTRLTVV.

Only a few counts were recorded for this clone. The chain combines TRBV5-1 with TRBJ2-5; 8 bases align to TRBD1. V lost 4 bases to trimming and J lost 5 bases; unmatched junction nucleotides: 10. This CDR3 is built from 15 residues. Looked up from germline, CDR1 is SGHRS and CDR2 is YFSETQ. CDR3 coding DNA: TGCGCCAGCAGCCCGATCCCAGGGGGCGCGGAGACCCAGTACTTC. Protein sequence: CASSPIPGGAETQYF.